This note documents a single T cell receptor (beta chain) sequence. Its target is not known. The data were obtained in a study of graft-versus-host responses after intestinal transplantation. At the level of the study: The whole recipient group had anti-thymocyte globulin induction followed by tacrolimus and steroids for around 3 years.

Using immunoSEQ multiplex PCR, the repertoire was profiled, and TCRdb retains in-frame clones only, with some absent. The sample has tens of thousands of clones, 85% to 95% seen once. Per germline, CDR1 SEHNR and CDR2 FQNEAQ (reference sequence). The CDR3 sequence is 13 residues long. The V end lost 1 base, the J end lost 2 bases, and 3 bases lay between the germline ends. Whole-study results and caveats: Present in recipient marrow, GvH clones included some that appeared first in ileum or blood.

V and J are TRBV7-9 and TRBJ2-4; no definite D call. The starting material was unstimulated CD8+ T cells sorted from spleen or lymph node cells, obtained before transplant. This TCR came from a human donor who was the organ donor for an intestinal transplant. The CDR3 nucleotides read TGTGCCAGCAGCTTAGTAACCAAAAACATTCAGTACTTC. It specifies CASSLVTKNIQYF.